This passage covers 30 T cell receptor beta chains from one sample sequenced in a study of CD8 T cells in Susac syndrome. An amount of RNA that ranged from 0.5 to 1 ug was reverse transcribed with random hexamers. TCRdb analysed the immunoSEQ multiplex PCR reads with MiXCR anew, one entry per CDR3 protein. The sample shows roughly 130,000 distinct CDR3 sequences, 90% to 95% of them seen only once. Sample: CD4+ T cells from PBMCs. These receptors came from a human donor in good health.

The genes are TRBV7-9 and TRBJ2-7, with a tentative D call TRBD2 (5 bases). Germline lookup yields CDR1 SEHNR and CDR2 FQNEAQ (reference sequence). Trimming stripped 1 base from V and 2 bases from J, with 15 bases between. The CDR3 totals 16 residues. This CDR3 is CASSLGVERLPYEQYF. For the CDR3, the DNA is TGTGCCAGCAGCTTAGGGGTAGAACGACTACCCTACGAGCAGTACTTC.

The genes are TRBV20-1 and TRBJ1-1; D unclear. The CDR3 has 13 amino acids. Per germline, CDR1 DFQATT and CDR2 SNEGSKA (reference sequence). The V end lost 0 bases, the J end lost 4 bases, and 9 bases lay between the germline ends. This chain's CDR3 is CSARDEASTEAFF. DNA for the CDR3: TGCAGTGCTAGAGATGAAGCTTCCACTGAAGCTTTCTTT.

In DNA form, the CDR3 reads TGTGCCAGCAGTTTATCGGAGGGGGTGACGTTTCAGTTCTTC. It specifies CASSLSEGVTFQFF. The chain combines TRBV28 with TRBJ2-1; D is tentatively TRBD1 or TRBD2 (6 bases each). The V gene's germline CDR1 is MDHEN and CDR2 SYDVKM. The V and J ends lost 1 base and 13 bases respectively, with 17 bases between them. The CDR3 covers 14 residues.

The V gene is TRBV5-1, the J gene TRBJ2-7, with TRBD1 identical over 9 bases. V lost 6 bases, J lost 3 bases, and 4 bases stayed unmatched. Germline V lookup: CDR1 SGHRS, CDR2 YFSETQ. This CDR3 has 13 residues. CDR3 DNA: TGCGCCAGCAACACAGGGGGCGGCTACGAGCAGTACTTC. The encoded protein is CASNTGGGYEQYF.

V gene TRBV5-4 combines with J gene TRBJ2-2; TRBD2 aligns across 8 bases. The V and J ends lost 6 bases and 1 base, in that order; junction bases with no gene match: 8. Germline CDR1 and CDR2: SGHNT and YYREEE (reference sequence). The CDR3 is 16 amino acids. CDR3 sequence reads: CASTQRLAGNTGELFF. CDR3 sequence (DNA): TGTGCCAGCACCCAGCGGCTAGCGGGGAACACCGGGGAGCTGTTTTTT.

The chain is built from TRBV20-1 and TRBJ2-7; D unresolved. The CDR3 runs 15 residues. Trimming removed 0 bases from V and 0 bases from J, with 12 bases in between. In germline, CDR1 is DFQATT, CDR2 SNEGSKA (reference sequence). The chain's CDR3 is CSARDWGRSSYEQYF. CDR3 bases: TGCAGTGCTAGAGACTGGGGAAGGAGCTCCTACGAGCAGTACTTC.

The chain carries TRBV20-1 and TRBJ2-5; TRBD1 matches at 8 bases. J was trimmed by 6 bases and V by 5 bases; bases with no gene match: 8. Germline V gene data show CDR1 as DFQATT and CDR2 as SNEGSKA (reference sequence). The CDR3 sequence is 13 residues long. DNA of the CDR3: TGCAGTGCTCTCCCAGGACAGGGTCAGACCCAGTACTTC. Amino acids: CSALPGQGQTQYF.

This clonotype was seen more than once but under ten times. V and J are TRBV4-2 and TRBJ2-1; 13 bases fit TRBD2. From germline, CDR1 is LGHNA and CDR2 YNFKEQ. Trimming removed 0 bases from V and 9 bases from J; junction bases left unmatched: 11. The CDR3 spans 18 residues. CDR3: CASSQDALGLAGVGEQFF. CDR3 nucleotides: TGTGCCAGCAGCCAAGATGCGCTAGGACTAGCGGGAGTTGGTGAGCAGTTCTTC.

The chain combines TRBV2 with TRBJ2-1; TRBD1 is a possible D gene (6 bases). Trimming pared 1 base from V and 2 bases from J, leaving 9 bases between. This CDR3 region has 15 residues. Germline V CDR1 and CDR2: SNHLY, FYNNEI. The CDR3 DNA reads TGTGCCAGCAGTGAAGGCAGGGGAGCCTACAATGAGCAGTTCTTC. This translates into CASSEGRGAYNEQFF.

This chain connects TRBV7-9 to TRBJ2-7; 7 bases fit TRBD1. There are 14 residues in the CDR3. Per germline, CDR1 SEHNR and CDR2 FQNEAQ (reference sequence). Trimming cost V 5 bases and J 2 bases; bases outside gene matches: 6. Here the CDR3 reads CASSPTGDAYEQYF. In nucleotides, the CDR3 is TGTGCCAGCAGCCCAACAGGGGACGCCTACGAGCAGTACTTC.

This sequence joins TRBV30 and TRBJ2-6, with D perhaps given as TRBD1 or TRBD2 (5 bases each). V lost 1 base and J 1 base, leaving 5 bases between the germline ends. This CDR3 is built from 14 residues. The V gene's germline CDR1 is GTSNPN and CDR2 SVGIG (reference sequence). DNA for the CDR3: TGTGCCTGGAGTGGGGGGTCTGGGGCCAACGTCCTGACTTTC. This translates into CAWSGGSGANVLTF.

This clonotype has just a few counts. The chain couples TRBV7-9 to TRBJ2-7; 8 positions agree with TRBD2. Germline CDR1 and CDR2: SEHNR and FQNEAQ (reference sequence). The CDR3 contains 15 residues. Trimming at V came to 6 bases and at J to 4 bases, leaving 11 bases not matched to a gene. In DNA form, the CDR3 reads TGTGCCAGCAGTCAAGGGTCTAGCGGGTCATACGAGCAGTACTTC. Encoded protein: CASSQGSSGSYEQYF.

In its sample, this clonotype was seen once. The rearrangement joins TRBV6-2 or TRBV6-3 to TRBJ2-7; no firm D call. Germline V lookup: CDR1 MNHEY, CDR2 SVGEGT. CDR3 length equals 11 residues. Between the trimmed V and J ends, which lost 6 bases and 6 bases, there was a span of 9 bases. CDR3 loop: CASSDGREQYF. For the CDR3, the DNA is TGTGCCAGCAGCGATGGCCGCGAGCAGTACTTC.

The chain is built from TRBV7-9 and TRBJ2-7; 7 bases agree with TRBD2. CDR3 length: 14 amino acids. CDR1 is SEHNR, CDR2 FQNEAQ, per germline (reference sequence). Trimming took 2 bases from V and 6 from J; bases not matched to a gene: 7. CDR3 region: CASSLTAGSVEQYF. The CDR3 coding sequence is TGTGCCAGCAGCTTAACAGCGGGATCCGTCGAGCAGTACTTC.

The chain couples TRBV4-1 to TRBJ2-5; D unresolved. CDR1 and CDR2 from the germline V gene are MGHRA and YSYEKL. The CDR3 extends over 13 amino acids. V lost 0 bases and J 5 bases, leaving 7 bases between the germline ends. For the CDR3, the DNA is TGCGCCAGCAGCCAAGATAACCTCGAGACCCAGTACTTC. Its protein is CASSQDNLETQYF.

This clonotype was observed once. This chain joins TRBV20-1 and TRBJ1-5; 8 bases are shared with TRBD1. Germline V lookup: CDR1 DFQATT, CDR2 SNEGSKA (reference sequence). The junction had 5 bases not matched to a gene; V was cut back by 3 bases and J by 1 base. This CDR3 region has 15 residues. For the CDR3, the DNA is TGCAGTGCTAGGACCGGGACAGGAAGCAATCAGCCCCAGCATTTT. Protein: CSARTGTGSNQPQHF.

This chain links TRBV28 with TRBJ2-4; D gene ambiguous. Germline V gives CDR1 MDHEN, CDR2 SYDVKM. The CDR3 sequence is 15 residues long. Trimming took off 3 bases at V and 7 bases at J, with 16 bases between the two ends. As DNA, the CDR3 is TGTGCCAGCAGTTTCGACTTCAGATCAAGTAACATTCAGTACTTC. This sequence encodes CASSFDFRSSNIQYF.

The chain has TRBV14 and TRBJ1-1, with D uncertain. CDR3 length: 15 amino acids. Trimming stripped 0 bases from V and 5 bases from J, with 13 bases between. Germline-derived CDR1 and CDR2 are SGHDN and FVKESK. The CDR3: CASSQDPRFRTEAFF. The CDR3 DNA reads as TGTGCCAGCAGCCAAGACCCTCGGTTTCGGACTGAAGCTTTCTTT.

V is TRBV5-1 and J is TRBJ1-4; D unclear. V gave up 4 bases and J gave up 8 bases, with 9 bases separating them. Germline V gives CDR1 SGHRS, CDR2 YFSETQ. This CDR3 has 12 amino acids. The CDR3 loop is CASSPDGEKLFF. For the CDR3, the DNA is TGCGCCAGCAGCCCGGACGGGGAAAAACTGTTTTTT. Based on the CDR3 plus reference TRBV5-1 and TRBJ1-4, the full variable domain is KAGVTQTPRYLIKTRGQQVTLSCSPISGHRSVSWYQQTPGQGLQFLFEYFSETQRNKGNFPGRFSGRQFSNSRSEMNVSTLELGDSALYLCASSPDGEKLFFGSGTQLSVL.

The J gene is TRBJ2-1, the V gene TRBV6-5; 7 bases are a match to TRBD1. J lost 8 bases, V lost 5 bases, and 6 bases had no gene match. Germline CDR1 is MNHEY and CDR2 is SVGAGI. The CDR3 is 13 residues long. CDR3: CASSQRQGDEQFF. The CDR3 DNA reads as TGTGCCAGCAGTCAGCGACAGGGCGATGAGCAGTTCTTC.

The V call is TRBV7-2, the J call TRBJ2-5; D not resolved. The CDR3 covers 11 residues. The ends were cut back, 0 bases at V and 8 bases at J, with 4 bases in the middle. Germline V gene sequence: CDR1 SGHTA, CDR2 FQGNSA. In DNA form, the CDR3 reads TGTGCCAGCAGCTTAGCGGGAACCCAGTACTTC. It encodes CASSLAGTQYF.

The chain has TRBV10-1 and TRBJ2-2; D is ambiguous. Germline V gene data show CDR1 as WNHNN and CDR2 as SYGVQD (reference sequence). This CDR3 region has 13 residues. V gave up 4 bases and J gave up 4 bases, with 7 bases separating them. The CDR3 reads CASSAGPTGELFF. CDR3 in DNA: TGCGCCAGCAGTGCAGGACCCACCGGGGAGCTGTTTTTT.

The V call is TRBV27, the J call TRBJ2-3; no definite D call. The CDR3 spans 13 residues. Per the germline V gene, CDR1 is MNHEY and CDR2 is SMNVEV (reference sequence). V was clipped by 5 bases and J by 4 bases, with 10 bases between them. Here the CDR3 reads CASSRSPADTQYF. The CDR3 DNA reads TGTGCCAGCAGTCGGAGTCCCGCAGATACGCAGTATTTT.

The CDR3 region has the DNA TGTGCCAGCAGTGCGAGGGGACTTCTCTCTGGAAACACCATATATTTT. Its translation: CASSARGLLSGNTIYF. The genes are TRBV5-6 and TRBJ1-3; TRBD1 might be the D (5 bases). Germline lookup yields CDR1 SGHDT and CDR2 YYEEEE. Trimming pared 5 bases from V and 0 bases from J, leaving 15 bases between. The CDR3 is 16 amino acids.

V and J are TRBV12-5 and TRBJ2-2; D unclear. This CDR3 has 16 amino acids. V was pared by 1 base and J by 0 bases, with 9 bases between. Germline CDR1 is LGHNT and CDR2 is FRNRAP. In DNA, the CDR3 is TGTGCTAGTGGTTTGGGAGCAGCTGCGAACACCGGGGAGCTGTTTTTT. Translation: CASGLGAAANTGELFF.

The J gene is TRBJ1-1, the V gene TRBV3-1, with 7 bases fitting TRBD1. The V and J ends lost 4 bases and 0 bases, in that order; junction bases with no gene match: 5. Germline CDR1 LGHDT, CDR2 YNNKEL (reference sequence). The CDR3 is 15 residues long. The CDR3 DNA is TGTGCCAGCAGCCCGACAGGGCTACTGAACACTGAAGCTTTCTTT. Protein product: CASSPTGLLNTEAFF. The whole variable domain, remainder taken from reference TRBV3-1 and TRBJ1-1, is DTAVSQTPKYLVTQMGNDKSIKCEQNLGHDTMYWYKQDSKKFLKIMFSYNNKELIINETVPNRFSPKSPDKAHLNLHINSLELGDSAVYFCASSPTGLLNTEAFFGQGTRLTVV.

The chain employs TRBV4-1 and TRBJ2-4, with 11 bases lining up with TRBD2. There are 15 residues in the CDR3. The junction had 6 bases not matched to a gene; V was cut back by 4 bases and J by 7 bases. Germline V gene data show CDR1 as MGHRA and CDR2 as YSYEKL. Written as DNA, the CDR3 is TGCGCCAGCAGCCCGGAACTAGCGGGAGTTAACATTCAGTACTTC. This encodes CASSPELAGVNIQYF.

V is TRBV4-1 and J is TRBJ2-3, with D perhaps matching TRBD2 (5 bases). The CDR3 length is 13 residues. Trimming removed 4 bases from V and 2 bases from J, with 7 bases in between. Germline CDR1 is MGHRA and CDR2 is YSYEKL. The CDR3 coding sequence is TGCGCCAGCAGCCTCGGGAACACAGATACGCAGTATTTT. Protein product: CASSLGNTDTQYF.

The V gene is TRBV12-3 or TRBV12-4, the J gene TRBJ2-1; 16 nucleotides line up with TRBD2. The CDR3 loop spans 16 amino acids. With 6 bases clipped from V and 5 bases from J, the junction kept 4 bases outside the gene matches. The CDR3 DNA follows: TGTGCCAGCAGCCCGGGACTAGCGGGAGGGAACAATGAGCAGTTCTTC. As protein: CASSPGLAGGNNEQFF.

This rearrangement joins TRBV2 to TRBJ2-1, with D possibly being TRBD1 or TRBD2 (5 bases each). The CDR3 has 15 amino acids. Trimming removed 7 bases from V and 2 bases from J, with 15 bases in between. CDR1 and CDR2 from the germline V gene are SNHLY and FYNNEI. The DNA of the CDR3 is TGTGCCAGCAATGGCTGGGGGAGACCCTACAATGAGCAGTTCTTC. Its translation: CASNGWGRPYNEQFF.